This TCR beta chain was profiled in a study of shared T cell receptors in the human thymus. TCRdb's copy holds only in-frame clones and misses some; the assay was immunoSEQ multiplex PCR. This sample has about 540,000 clones, with around 82% found just once. The CDR3 extends over 14 amino acids. Trimming took 7 bases from V and 5 from J, leaving 20 bases between them. Germline-derived CDR1 and CDR2 are SQVTM and ANQGSEA. These records were also assigned to another study, of human thymus T cells. As that report states: Healthy Finnish infants undergoing corrective surgery for congenital heart defects provided the donor material. The thymus was resected at corrective cardiac surgery. V and J genes seemed to be used with bias in thymic and blood repertoires.

Sequencing was carried out using thymocytes. The chain uses TRBV29-1 and TRBJ2-5; D might be TRBD2 (6 bases). The sequence derives from a boy younger than two with a congenital heart defect. The CDR3 here is CSGAGPLKAETQYF. For the CDR3, the DNA is TGCAGCGGGGCGGGACCTCTAAAAGCGGAGACCCAGTACTTC.